Listed below are T cell receptor beta chains from one sample, sequenced in a study of monozygotic twins with cystic fibrosis. The protocol was immunoSEQ multiplex PCR, while the TCRdb copy is restricted to in-frame clones and leaves out a portion. Here the sample spans roughly 13,000 clones, over 75% being singletons. The sequenced material came from blood. These receptors were taken from a boy aged 5-17 years with cystic fibrosis. CDR3s include the opening cysteine and the closing phenylalanine or tryptophan. Fields, in order: J gene, D gene, V gene, clone size, CDR3 DNA, CDR3 protein. The D gene is left open where the match is weak. Clone size is stated in some rows and not others, as once, few, many or a class when expanded.

TRBJ1-1,NA,TRBV7-6,NA,TGTGCCAGCAGCTGGACGGGAAAGGGAGACACTGAAGCTTTCTTT,CASSWTGKGDTEAFF
TRBJ2-3,NA,TRBV7-2,NA,TGTGCCAGCAGTCCAAGGCCCACCTACCGCTCGGGGGATACGCAGTATTTT,CASSPRPTYRSGDTQYF
TRBJ2-3,NA,TRBV2,NA,TGTGCCAGCAGTGATCTGTCCGGGGGCGTTGGTGATACGCAGTATTTT,CASSDLSGGVGDTQYF
TRBJ1-1,NA,TRBV18,NA,TGTGCCAGCTCACCAGGTTATAGGGACACTGAAGCTTTCTTT,CASSPGYRDTEAFF
TRBJ1-3,TRBD1,TRBV10-3,NA,TGTGCCATCAGTGAACAGTTGGGGACAGGGAACACCATATATTTT,CAISEQLGTGNTIYF
TRBJ2-5,NA,TRBV6-1,NA,TGTGCCGTCTCCTGGGGTTCCGAAGGGACCCAGTACTTC,CAVSWGSEGTQYF
TRBJ1-1,NA,TRBV5-1,NA,TGCGCCAGCAGCCCTCCAGGGAAAACTGAAGCTTTCTTT,CASSPPGKTEAFF
TRBJ1-2,NA,TRBV10-3,NA,TGTGCCATCAGATATGGGGCTAACTTACTTGGCTACACCTTC,CAIRYGANLLGYTF
TRBJ1-1,TRBD1,TRBV6-1,NA,TGTGCCAGCAGTGAAGCGACCGGGACAGGGGCCACTGAAGCTTTCTTT,CASSEATGTGATEAFF
TRBJ2-3,NA,TRBV18,NA,TGTGCCAGCTCACTTACGGGACTGAAGACAGATACGCAGTATTTT,CASSLTGLKTDTQYF
TRBJ2-7,NA,TRBV12-1,NA,TGTGCCAGCAGCGTTTTAGCGCCGAGCTCCTACGAGCAGTACTTC,CASSVLAPSSYEQYF
TRBJ2-2,NA,TRBV6-4,NA,TGTGCCAGCAGGGGGCGAACGGGGTCGAACACCGGGGAGCTGTTTTTT,CASRGRTGSNTGELFF
TRBJ2-7,NA,TRBV5-1,NA,TGCGCCAGCAGCTTGGATAGGGACGAGCAGTACTTC,CASSLDRDEQYF
TRBJ1-5,NA,TRBV30,NA,TGTGCCTGGTCCGGGACTGCTCCCAATCAGCCCCAGCATTTT,CAWSGTAPNQPQHF
TRBJ2-2,TRBD1,TRBV9,NA,TGTGCCAGCAGCGTAGCGGGCTACAGGGGGTGGACCGGGGAGCTGTTTTTT,CASSVAGYRGWTGELFF
TRBJ2-5,NA,TRBV27,NA,TGTGCCAGCAGCCGACTTACCGGGGCCGAGCAAGAGACCCAGTACTTC,CASSRLTGAEQETQYF
TRBJ2-5,NA,TRBV29-1,NA,TGCAGCTTTTTTTTCCCCCCTGCCTATCATAGGGAAGAGACCCAGTACTTC,CSFFFPPAYHREETQYF
TRBJ1-5,NA,TRBV27,NA,TGTGCCAGCAGTTGGGGAGACAATCAGCCCCAGCATTTT,CASSWGDNQPQHF
TRBJ2-7,NA,TRBV6-1,few,TGTGCCAGCAGCCGCGAGTATACCTACGAGCAGTACTTC,CASSREYTYEQYF
TRBJ2-7,TRBD2,TRBV7-9,once,TGTGCCAGCAGCCCGGATTTTTTAATAGCGGGATCTATCGCCTACGAGCAGTACTTC,CASSPDFLIAGSIAYEQYF
TRBJ1-3,NA,TRBV6-1,NA,TGTGCCAGCCACTCGGTTCAGCTCTCTGGAAACACCATATATTTT,CASHSVQLSGNTIYF
TRBJ2-1,NA,TRBV4-2,few,TGTGCCAGCAGCCAAGATGAGGGATTTGAGCAGTTCTTC,CASSQDEGFEQFF
TRBJ2-3,NA,TRBV5-6,NA,TGTGCCAGCAGCTTGGGGGTAAGGGAGTATTTT,CASSLGVREYF
TRBJ1-1,NA,TRBV25-1,NA,TGTGCCAGCAGTGAATTGGGCACTGAAGCTTTCTTT,CASSELGTEAFF
TRBJ1-1,TRBD1,TRBV7-2,NA,TGTGCCAGCAGCTTAGTGGGGACAGGGGCTTCGAACACTGAAGCTTTCTTT,CASSLVGTGASNTEAFF
TRBJ1-5,NA,TRBV4-1,NA,TGCGCCAGCAGCCAAGTGGTTAAGGGACCGAGCAATCAGCCCCAGCATTTT,CASSQVVKGPSNQPQHF
TRBJ2-6,NA,TRBV7-9,NA,TGTGCCAGCAGCTTAGTAATCTCTGGGGCCAACGTCCTGACTTTC,CASSLVISGANVLTF
TRBJ1-3,TRBD1,TRBV9,NA,TGTGCCAGCAGCGTAGCTCCTTACAGGGGATCCTCTGGAAACACCATATATTTT,CASSVAPYRGSSGNTIYF
TRBJ2-7,NA,TRBV19,once,TGTGCCAGCTCCGGGCAGGGAAGAGGCTACGAGCAGTACTTC,CASSGQGRGYEQYF
TRBJ2-1,TRBD2,TRBV19,once,TGTGCCAGTAGTCTGAGCGGGGGCTACAATGAGCAGTTCTTC,CASSLSGGYNEQFF
TRBJ2-1,NA,TRBV19,NA,TGTGCCAGTAGTACTGGGGCGCGCCAGTACAATGAGCAGTTCTTC,CASSTGARQYNEQFF
TRBJ1-6,NA,TRBV7-3,NA,TGTGCCAGCAGCTTAAATTCCCAGATTAATTCACCCCTCCACTTT,CASSLNSQINSPLHF
TRBJ1-5,NA,TRBV13,NA,TGTGCCAGCAGCTTACGACACAGCAATCAGCCCCAGCATTTT,CASSLRHSNQPQHF
TRBJ2-7,TRBD2,TRBV7-6,NA,TGTGCCAGCAGCCCCCGAGGCCCGGGACTAGAAGACTCCTACGAGCAGTACTTC,CASSPRGPGLEDSYEQYF
TRBJ2-7,TRBD1,TRBV18,NA,TGTGCCAGCTTCCGGGACAGGGTTTCCGAGCAGTACTTC,CASFRDRVSEQYF
TRBJ2-1,TRBD2,TRBV5-1,NA,TGCGCCAGCAGCTTGGAGGCTAGCGGGGGCCCGTTCTTC,CASSLEASGGPFF
TRBJ2-1,NA,TRBV20-1,NA,TGCAGTGCCACACCCTACAATGAGCAGTTCTTC,CSATPYNEQFF
TRBJ1-3,TRBD1,TRBV6-4,once,TGTGCCAGCAGTGAGAGGAGGACAGGGGTGATTGCTAACTCTGGAAACACCATATATTTT,CASSERRTGVIANSGNTIYF
TRBJ2-3,TRBD2,TRBV19,NA,TGTGCCAGTAGTATGGGGGGACTAGCGCTAGATACGCAGTATTTT,CASSMGGLALDTQYF
TRBJ2-5,NA,TRBV7-9,NA,TGTGCCAGCAGCATCGAAGAGACCCAGTACTTC,CASSIEETQYF
TRBJ2-2,NA,TRBV6-5,NA,TGTGCCAGCAGGGGACTGGCGAACACCGGGGAGCTGTTTTTT,CASRGLANTGELFF
TRBJ2-5,NA,TRBV2,NA,TGTGCCAGCAGCGCGGACGTCCAAGAGACCCAGTACTTC,CASSADVQETQYF
TRBJ2-5,TRBD2,TRBV10-3,NA,TGTGCCATCAGTGTCCGGGCTAGCGGGGGGTTACAAGAGACCCAGTACTTC,CAISVRASGGLQETQYF
TRBJ1-5,NA,TRBV6-1,NA,TGTGCCAGCAGTGAAAGCCCCTATGGTCTTGGCAATCAGCCCCAGCATTTT,CASSESPYGLGNQPQHF
TRBJ2-1,NA,TRBV29-1,NA,TGCAGCGTTGAAGATGGGGGAGGCAAATACAATGAGCAGTTCTTC,CSVEDGGGKYNEQFF
TRBJ2-2,TRBD1,TRBV4-1,NA,TGCGCCAGCAGCCCCGAAACAGGGGGCGAGTTCGGAACCGGGGAGCTGTTTTTT,CASSPETGGEFGTGELFF
TRBJ2-1,TRBD1,TRBV4-1,NA,TGCGCCAGCAGCCAAGAGGGCCAGGGGGCGGGTGAGCAGTTCTTC,CASSQEGQGAGEQFF
TRBJ1-2,NA,TRBV6-1,NA,TGTGCCAGCAGTGAGGTTTGGGGTTCCGGGGGCTACACCTTC,CASSEVWGSGGYTF
TRBJ2-1,TRBD2,TRBV10-1,NA,TGCGCCAGCAGCCGTACTAGCGGGGGGTACAATGAGCAGTTCTTC,CASSRTSGGYNEQFF
TRBJ1-2,NA,TRBV19,NA,TGTGCCAGTAGTCGGGACGCTAACTATGGCTACACCTTC,CASSRDANYGYTF
TRBJ2-3,NA,TRBV2,NA,TGTGCCAGCACCATAACAGATACGCAGTATTTT,CASTITDTQYF
TRBJ2-1,TRBD2,TRBV4-2,NA,TGTGCCAGCAGCCAAGAGAATTATGGGGCGGGAGGGCCAATCAATGAGCAGTTCTTC,CASSQENYGAGGPINEQFF
TRBJ1-6,NA,TRBV6-1,NA,TGTGCCAGCAGTGAACCGAGGCAGGGGTATTCACCCCTCCACTTT,CASSEPRQGYSPLHF
TRBJ2-7,NA,TRBV4-2,NA,TGTGCCAGCAGCCATCCCGACCCCACGAGACACTTC,CASSHPDPTRHF
TRBJ2-2,NA,TRBV27,NA,TGTGCCAGCAGCCCCCTAGCGCGACCCTTCACCGGGGAGCTGTTTTTT,CASSPLARPFTGELFF
TRBJ2-1,NA,TRBV27,NA,TGTGCCAGCACCATATGGGGGAGCGATGAGCAGTTCTTC,CASTIWGSDEQFF
TRBJ1-1,NA,TRBV7-2,NA,TGTGCCAGCAGCATTTACAGGGCGTTAAGCACTGAAGCTTTCTTT,CASSIYRALSTEAFF
TRBJ1-2,TRBD1,TRBV5-8,NA,TGTGCCAGCAGCTTCGACAGGGGCCATGGCTACACCTTC,CASSFDRGHGYTF